Below, one TCR beta chain is given with its context. TCRdb's copy holds only in-frame clones and misses some; the assay was immunoSEQ multiplex PCR. Seen here are about 79,000 clones, just over 90% observed once, and the top ten hold 5.5% to 9%. These data come from a study of T cell responses to AZD1222 COVID-19 vaccine. This CDR3 contains 15 residues. V lost 2 bases and J lost 2, with 12 bases in between. From germline, CDR1 is SGHRS and CDR2 YFSETQ. The receptor was derived from an adult in good health. The genes are TRBV5-1 and TRBJ2-3, with D perhaps TRBD1 (6 bases). Sample: peripheral blood, taken on day 0 of MenACWY control vaccination. CDR3 in amino acids: CASSFTGQTTDTQYF. DNA of the CDR3: TGCGCCAGCAGCTTTACCGGACAGACCACAGATACGCAGTATTTT.